These 11 T cell receptor beta chains share one sample of origin, sequenced in a study of blood T cells in healthy people across ages. PCR was performed a second time for 7 to 11 cycles using a sample-barcoded 5' primer and a J-beta primer mix. In TCRdb, the 5' RACE reads were re-called with MiXCR into one record per CDR3 protein. There are 1.5 million to 2 million distinct CDR3 sequences in the sample; about 50% occur only once, and more than 2% lies in the top ten. Material: blood. These receptors were taken from a woman aged 40 to 49 in good health.

The V gene is TRBV20-1, the J gene TRBJ2-7, with 7 bases aligning to TRBD2. The CDR3 covers 13 residues. CDR1 is DFQATT, CDR2 SNEGSKA, per germline (reference sequence). Trimming removed 5 bases from V and 4 bases from J; junction bases left unmatched: 8. CDR3: CSASPGGFYEQYF. CDR3 coding DNA: TGCAGTGCTTCGCCGGGAGGATTTTACGAGCAGTACTTC.

The V gene is TRBV3-1, the J gene TRBJ2-7, with 12 bases identical to TRBD2. Near its end, the DNA agrees better with TRBJ2-5, so the J call may be wrong. This CDR3 has 16 residues. Germline V gene lookup returns CDR1 LGHDT and CDR2 YNNKEL (reference sequence). CDR3 coding DNA: TGTGCCAGCAGCCAAACTAGCGGGGGGAACTACGAGACCCAGTACTTC. As protein: CASSQTSGGNYETQYF.

There are a few counts of this clonotype. The rearrangement joins TRBV7-2 to TRBJ1-2; TRBD1 aligns across 10 bases. The CDR3 runs to 15 residues. CDR1 SGHTA and CDR2 FQGNSA come from the germline V gene. The V segment lost 3 bases and the J segment 6 bases; nucleotides outside the gene matches: 7. The CDR3 is CASSFMTGGKNGYTF. In DNA, the CDR3 is TGTGCCAGCAGCTTTATGACAGGGGGCAAGAATGGCTACACCTTC.

This clonotype has more than one count but fewer than ten. The rearrangement uses TRBV29-1 and TRBJ1-2; 9 bases are a match to TRBD1. Unmatched junction bases numbered 4, after V lost 4 bases and J lost 4 bases. Germline CDR1 SQVTM, CDR2 ANQGSEA. The CDR3 is made up of 13 amino acids. CDR3 region: CSVGTGEGYGYTF. The CDR3 nucleotides are TGCAGCGTTGGGACAGGGGAGGGCTATGGCTACACCTTC.

This clonotype was observed a handful of times. This chain uses TRBV7-3 with TRBJ2-3, with 10 bases identical to TRBD1. V was clipped by 5 bases and J by 6 bases; unmatched bases: 8. The CDR3 has 15 amino acids. The V gene's germline CDR1 is SGHTA and CDR2 FQGTGA. Written as DNA, the CDR3 is TGTGCCAGCAGCATGACAGGGGGCCTCACGGATACGCAGTATTTT. This gives the protein CASSMTGGLTDTQYF.

The J gene is TRBJ2-1, the V gene TRBV6-5; a weak D match, TRBD1 (5 bases). The CDR3 totals 14 residues. Trimming shortened V by 4 bases and J by 4 bases, and 11 bases separated the two germline ends. In germline, CDR1 is MNHEY, CDR2 SVGAGI. CDR3 sequence (DNA): TGTGCCAGCAGTTCCTACGACAGTTACAATGAGCAGTTCTTC. Its translation: CASSSYDSYNEQFF.

This chain uses TRBV24-1 with TRBJ2-2, with D perhaps matching TRBD1 (6 bases). V shed 7 bases and J shed 5 bases, with 13 bases lying between them. The CDR3 contains 14 residues. CDR1 and CDR2 from the germline V gene are KGHDR and SFDVKD. Here the CDR3 reads CATRAGQNTGELFF. Written as DNA, the CDR3 is TGTGCCACCAGAGCAGGACAGAATACCGGGGAGCTGTTTTTT.

CDR3 amino acids: CASLAVWSTEAFF. CDR3 DNA sequence: TGTGCCAGCCTTGCGGTTTGGAGCACTGAAGCTTTCTTT. This sequence joins TRBV7-8 and TRBJ1-1; D gene uncertain. The CDR3 runs 13 residues. Germline loops: CDR1 SGHVS, CDR2 FQNEAQ. The V end was cut by 8 bases, the J end by 4 bases, with 14 bases between.

V usage is TRBV6-1 and J usage is TRBJ2-1; 8 bases are shared with TRBD2. V lost 4 bases to trimming and J lost 5 bases; unmatched junction nucleotides: 7. This CDR3 contains 15 residues. Germline V gives CDR1 MNHNS, CDR2 SASEGT. The chain's CDR3 is CASSGASGGHNEQFF. The CDR3 DNA reads as TGTGCCAGCAGTGGTGCCAGCGGGGGCCACAATGAGCAGTTCTTC.

This clonotype was recorded a few times. The rearrangement links TRBV7-2 to TRBJ2-5; D possibly uses TRBD1 or TRBD2 (5 bases each). The CDR3 is made up of 17 amino acids. V was pared by 1 base and J by 5 bases, with 20 bases between. Germline CDR1 reads SGHTA; CDR2 reads FQGNSA. In DNA, the CDR3 is TGTGCCAGCAGCTTAGATTCCGGGCGTCGGGGCGGGGAGACCCAGTACTTC. This translates into CASSLDSGRRGGETQYF.

This clonotype was found a few times. One end of the junction does not line up with germline, which may come from a read error. The chain joins TRBV4-3 to TRBJ1-1, with TRBD1 as a possible D gene (6 bases). The CDR3 is 14 residues long. Germline lookup yields CDR1 LGHNA and CDR2 YSLEER. This CDR3 is CASSQARGGTEAFF. The CDR3 coding sequence is TGTGCCAGCAGCCAAGCAAGGGGGGGCACTGAAGCTTTCTTT.